The next 21 T cell receptor beta chains were all read from a single sample in a study of T cell changes during pregnancy in multiple sclerosis (dated by TCRdb to between 2019 and 2020). Library preparation used the immunoSEQ multiplex PCR assay. TCRdb provides this immuneACCESS table in a form limited to in-frame rearrangements. Some clones are lacking; in checked studies, under half of them reflect an unresolved V gene, and why the rest are absent is not known. This sample gives approximately 47,000 clones in total; approximately 95% of them show up just once. The biggest ten clones account for 0.4% to 0.55% of the sample. The specimen comprised CD4+ T cells from peripheral blood mononuclear cells, sampled in the first trimester of pregnancy. The receptors derive from a female donor with multiple sclerosis, enrolled in a pregnancy study.

This clone was seen once. The chain employs TRBV5-1 and TRBJ2-5; tentatively, D is TRBD2 (6 bases). This CDR3 spans 14 amino acids. Trimming cost V 4 bases and J 5 bases, with 15 bases left between them. Germline assignment: CDR1 SGHRS and CDR2 YFSETQ. CDR3 protein: CASSPGTQGETQYF. The CDR3 DNA is TGCGCCAGCAGCCCTGGGACTCAAGGGGAGACCCAGTACTTC.

The rearrangement links TRBV29-1 to TRBJ1-2, with TRBD1 matching over 9 bases. CDR1 and CDR2 (germline): SQVTM, ANQGSEA. V gave up 5 bases and J gave up 7 bases; unmatched junction bases: 11. The CDR3 extends over 14 amino acids. The CDR3 loop is CSVKLGQGNIGYTF. CDR3 nucleotides: TGCAGCGTTAAGCTTGGACAGGGGAATATTGGCTACACCTTC.

Points on this clone: At one of its ends the junction is not consistent with the germline gene, which may arise from a read error. The rearrangement uses TRBV19 and TRBJ1-3; no firm D call. CDR1 is LNHDA, CDR2 SQIVND, per germline (reference sequence). There are 11 residues in the CDR3. CDR3 amino acids: CASSAGTTIYF. The CDR3 DNA reads as TGTGCCAGTAGTGCGGGAACCACCATATATTTT.

The DNA for the CDR3 is TGTGCCAGCAGCGACCGACAGGGGGCCTATGGCTACACCTTC. Protein sequence: CASSDRQGAYGYTF. V and J are TRBV11-2 and TRBJ1-2, with 10 positions matching TRBD1. Unmatched junction bases numbered 4, after V lost 5 bases and J lost 4 bases. Germline lookup yields CDR1 SGHAT and CDR2 FQNNGV. The CDR3 contains 14 residues.

The chain carries TRBV29-1 and TRBJ1-2; no clear D gene. The germline V gene encodes CDR1 SQVTM and CDR2 ANQGSEA. V was pared by 1 base and J by 0 bases, with 18 bases between. The CDR3 is made up of 17 amino acids. CDR3 DNA: TGCAGCGTTGAAGTACCGGGGAAAGTCTCAGCTAACTATGGCTACACCTTC. It yields the protein CSVEVPGKVSANYGYTF.

This sequence joins TRBV12-2 and TRBJ2-2; TRBD2, as called in the table, went unchecked against the DNA. TRBV12-2 is deemed a pseudogene. The CDR3 sequence is 13 residues long. The CDR3 coding sequence is TGTGCAAGTCGCTTAGGGGACTCCGGGGAGCTGTTTTTT. This codes for CASRLGDSGELFF.

The chain links TRBV4-1 to TRBJ1-1; perhaps TRBD1 as D (6 bases). CDR3 size: 15 residues. V was trimmed by 3 bases and J by 7 bases, leaving 18 bases between them. The germline CDR1 and CDR2 sequences are MGHRA and YSYEKL. CDR3 nucleotides: TGCGCCAGCAGCCAGCCCGTCAGGGGTATGCGTGAAGCTTTCTTT. It is translated as CASSQPVRGMREAFF.

This sequence joins TRBV6-5 and TRBJ2-7; 8 positions match TRBD1. The length of the CDR3 is 13 residues. V gave up 6 bases and J gave up 0 bases; unmatched junction bases: 1. Germline V gives CDR1 MNHEY, CDR2 SVGAGI. CDR3 residues: CASSDRGSYEQYF. In nucleotides, the CDR3 is TGTGCCAGCAGCGACAGGGGCTCCTACGAGCAGTACTTC.

The rearrangement links TRBV5-1 to TRBJ1-4, with TRBD1 matching over 7 bases. Germline V lookup: CDR1 SGHRS, CDR2 YFSETQ. J lost 0 bases, V lost 4 bases, and 3 bases had no gene match. CDR3 size: 15 residues. CDR3 bases: TGCGCCAGCAGCGGCAGGGGGTCAACTAATGAAAAACTGTTTTTT. This translates into CASSGRGSTNEKLFF.

This clone was found many times. The rearrangement uses TRBV2 and TRBJ1-1; D not certain. This CDR3 region has 12 residues. Germline V gives CDR1 SNHLY, CDR2 FYNNEI. With 2 bases removed from V and 1 base from J, the gap between germline ends came to 2 bases. The CDR3: CASSEQNTEAFF. In DNA, the CDR3 is TGTGCCAGCAGTGAACAGAACACTGAAGCTTTCTTT.

The genes are TRBV6-1 and TRBJ1-2; tentatively, D is TRBD1 (5 bases). The CDR3 has 15 amino acids. Trimming took 2 bases from V and 0 from J, leaving 10 bases between them. CDR1 is MNHNS and CDR2 is SASEGT in the germline V gene. This CDR3 is CASSEPGGANYGYTF. The CDR3, as DNA: TGTGCCAGCAGTGAACCGGGGGGAGCTAACTATGGCTACACCTTC.

This sequence joins TRBV6-5 and TRBJ1-4; D is undetermined. V dropped 1 base and J dropped 0 bases, with 6 bases sitting between them. Germline V lookup: CDR1 MNHEY, CDR2 SVGAGI. The CDR3 length is 15 residues. In DNA form, the CDR3 reads TGTGCCAGCAGTTACTTGGCCGCAACTAATGAAAAACTGTTTTTT. Residues: CASSYLAATNEKLFF.

The chain joins TRBV5-6 to TRBJ1-1; D gene unclear. In germline, CDR1 is SGHDT, CDR2 YYEEEE. The V end was cut by 0 bases, the J end by 2 bases, with 5 bases between. CDR3 size: 13 residues. CDR3: CASSLGLNTEAFF. CDR3 DNA sequence: TGTGCCAGCAGCTTGGGTCTCAACACTGAAGCTTTCTTT. Looking up the rest from reference TRBV5-6 and TRBJ1-1 gives the full variable domain: DAGVTQSPTHLIKTRGQQVTLRCSPKSGHDTVSWYQQALGQGPQFIFQYYEEEERQRGNFPDRFSGHQFPNYSSELNVNALLLGDSALYLCASSLGLNTEAFFGQGTRLTVV.

The chain employs TRBV6-1 and TRBJ2-2, with D perhaps matching TRBD1 (6 bases). V was trimmed by 6 bases and J by 0 bases, leaving 11 bases between them. CDR3 length equals 15 residues. Germline CDR1 MNHNS, CDR2 SASEGT. The CDR3 loop reads CASRDSTTNTGELFF. CDR3 coding DNA: TGTGCCAGCAGGGACAGCACCACGAACACCGGGGAGCTGTTTTTT.

This chain connects TRBV5-4 to TRBJ2-3, with 11 bases matching TRBD2. The CDR3 is 17 amino acids. Germline V gives CDR1 SGHNT, CDR2 YYREEE (reference sequence). V trimming: 4 bases; J trimming: 5 bases; junction bases outside the gene matches: 12. CDR3 in DNA: TGTGCCAGCAGCCCCAGGCTAGCGGGGGGCCGGGGAGATACGCAGTATTTT. Its protein product is CASSPRLAGGRGDTQYF.

V and J are TRBV7-9 and TRBJ2-7; D not certain. V was trimmed by 5 bases and J by 3 bases, leaving 8 bases between them. Germline V gene sequence: CDR1 SEHNR, CDR2 FQNEAQ (reference sequence). The CDR3 totals 12 residues. The CDR3 sequence is CASSPVLYEQYF. DNA for the CDR3: TGTGCCAGCAGCCCAGTCCTCTACGAGCAGTACTTC.

The V call is TRBV10-3, the J call TRBJ2-7; D is possibly TRBD2 (6 bases). This CDR3 comprises 15 residues. Per germline, CDR1 ENHRY and CDR2 SYGVKD. V shed 2 bases and J shed 2 bases, with 13 bases lying between them. The CDR3 DNA is TGTGCCATCAGTGAGGCCTCGGGACTCACCTACGAGCAGTACTTC. This gives the protein CAISEASGLTYEQYF.

The rearrangement joins TRBV2 to TRBJ2-3, with 8 bases matching TRBD1. The CDR3 loop spans 14 amino acids. Trimming cost V 5 bases and J 6 bases; bases outside gene matches: 7. CDR1 SNHLY and CDR2 FYNNEI come from the germline V gene. The chain's CDR3 is CASSPRTGTDTQYF. The CDR3 DNA reads as TGTGCCAGCAGTCCCCGGACAGGGACGGATACGCAGTATTTT.

The chain is built from TRBV29-1 and TRBJ1-4; TRBD1 agrees at 7 bases. The CDR3 has 15 amino acids. CDR1 SQVTM and CDR2 ANQGSEA come from the germline V gene. Trimming cost V 5 bases and J 2 bases; bases outside gene matches: 8. CDR3 DNA sequence: TGCAGCGTTAACGTACCGGGACAGACTAATGAAAAACTGTTTTTT. The encoded protein is CSVNVPGQTNEKLFF.

This chain uses TRBV19 with TRBJ2-1, with D tentatively TRBD2 (5 bases). V was cut by 5 bases and J by 3 bases, with 14 bases left in between. The CDR3 loop spans 15 amino acids. The V gene's germline CDR1 is LNHDA and CDR2 SQIVND (reference sequence). In DNA form, the CDR3 reads TGTGCCAGTAGTCCCAAGGAGGCCCACTACAATGAGCAGTTCTTC. This translates into CASSPKEAHYNEQFF.

This clone has only one observation. The genes are TRBV6-5 and TRBJ2-4; D possibly corresponds to TRBD2 (5 bases). The length of the CDR3 is 13 residues. From germline, CDR1 is MNHEY and CDR2 SVGAGI. The V gene lost 6 bases and the J gene lost 2 bases, with 8 bases spanning the gap. The CDR3 reads CASSTGTKNIQYF. In DNA form, the CDR3 reads TGTGCCAGCAGCACCGGGACCAAAAACATTCAGTACTTC.